Listed below are T cell receptor beta chains from one sample, sequenced in a study of blood T cell repertoires in COVID-19. Sequencing used immunoSEQ multiplex PCR; TCRdb keeps in-frame clones, though not all of them. The sample comprises about 75,000 clones, around 67% of which are singletons, and 2.6% rests with the top ten. The sequenced material came from peripheral blood. These receptor sequences come from a human donor with acute or convalescent COVID-19. The donor label of this sample is uncertain. Both conserved end residues are part of each CDR3. A D gene is named only where the DNA matches it firmly. Clone size is stated in some rows and not others, as once, few, many or a class when expanded.

>TRBJ2-1|TRBV6-5|.|.
TGTGCCAGCACCAGGGGGGCCTCCTACAATGAGCAGTTCTTC
CASTRGASYNEQFF
>TRBJ1-2|TRBV9|.|.
TGTGCCAGCAGCCCGGTTGCAGGAGGCTACACCTTC
CASSPVAGGYTF
>TRBJ2-5|TRBV5-1|.|.
TGCGCCAGCAGCTTGCCTGCCGGAGAGACCCAGTACTTC
CASSLPAGETQYF
>TRBJ1-3|TRBV20-1|.|.
TGCAGTGCTAGCAACGGGGACACCATATATTTT
CSASNGDTIYF
>TRBJ1-1|TRBV19|few|TRBD1
TGTGCCAGTAGTATTAGAGGGGGCAAAGCTTTCTTT
CASSIRGGKAFF
>TRBJ2-1|TRBV30|.|TRBD2
TGTGCCTGGAGGGCAGGGTCCCCGGGACTAGCTTCTTACAATGAGCAGTTCTTC
CAWRAGSPGLASYNEQFF
>TRBJ1-2|TRBV29-1|.|.
TGCAGCGTTGAAGATCGAGGGAGGATCGATGGCTACACCTTC
CSVEDRGRIDGYTF
>TRBJ2-3|TRBV5-6|.|TRBD2
TGTGCCAGCAGCTCCTTAGCGGGAGGTTTAACAGATACGCAGTATTTT
CASSSLAGGLTDTQYF
>TRBJ2-5|TRBV19|.|TRBD2
TGTGCCAGTAGTTCTAGCGGGGGAGGAGAGACCCAGTACTTC
CASSSSGGGETQYF
>TRBJ2-6|TRBV5-1|.|TRBD1
TGCGCCAGCAGCTGGGGGAAGGGGGCCCCCTCTGGGGCCAACGTCCTGACTTTC
CASSWGKGAPSGANVLTF
>TRBJ1-3|TRBV21-1|few|.
TGTGCCAGCAGCAATCGTAATCTCAGGACAGCTTACTCTGGAAACACCATATATTTT
CASSNRNLRTAYSGNTIYF
>TRBJ1-6|TRBV12-3/TRBV12-4|.|TRBD1
TGTGCCAGCAGTTTGACAGGGCTGGTCCACTTT
CASSLTGLVHF
>TRBJ1-1|TRBV16|.|.
TGTGCCAGCAGTCTAGGGGTCCTGAACACTGAAGCTTTCTTT
CASSLGVLNTEAFF
>TRBJ2-1|TRBV4-3|.|.
TGCGCCAGCAGCCAAGTGCGGGGTAGGGTGGCCTCCTACAATGAGCAGTTCTTC
CASSQVRGRVASYNEQFF
>TRBJ2-1|TRBV19|.|.
TGTGCCAGTAGTATCGGAGGGCCGGCCTCCCACAATGAGCAGTTCTTC
CASSIGGPASHNEQFF
>TRBJ2-6|TRBV11-1|.|.
TGTGCCAGCAGCTTGAGGCAGGGGTTTGAGGCCAACGTCCTGACTTTC
CASSLRQGFEANVLTF
>TRBJ2-1|TRBV19|.|TRBD2
TGTGCCAGTAGTATTTCCAGCGGGGGGGTTCGGGAGCAGTTCTTC
CASSISSGGVREQFF
>TRBJ1-4|TRBV19|.|TRBD1
TGTGCCAGTAGTCCAGGGGGTCTAGAAAAACTGTTTTTT
CASSPGGLEKLFF
>TRBJ1-1|TRBV12-3/TRBV12-4|.|.
TGTGCCAGCAGTTTAACAACTGAAGCTTTCTTT
CASSLTTEAFF
>TRBJ2-1|TRBV12-3/TRBV12-4|.|.
TGTGCCAGCAGCTCCTCCCCGGGGAATGAGCAGTTCTTC
CASSSSPGNEQFF
>TRBJ2-3|TRBV7-2|.|.
TGTGCCAGCAGTCTACCCCCACGTACGCAGTATTTT
CASSLPPRTQYF
>TRBJ2-7|TRBV28|.|TRBD2
TGTGCCAGCAGTTCCACTAGCGGGAGGGCCGAGCAGTACTTC
CASSSTSGRAEQYF
>TRBJ1-5|TRBV18|.|TRBD1
TGTGCCAGCTCTCCAATTGACAGGGGGTTAGTGGCCCAGCATTTT
CASSPIDRGLVAQHF
>TRBJ1-6|TRBV19|few|TRBD1
TGTGCCAGTAGTGCCGGACAGGGGTATTCACCCCTCCACTTT
CASSAGQGYSPLHF
>TRBJ2-1|TRBV7-2|.|TRBD1
TGTGCCAGCAGCTTAGATCCCCGACAGGGTGGGAGCTCCTACAATGAGCAGTTCTTC
CASSLDPRQGGSSYNEQFF
>TRBJ2-4|TRBV2|.|.
TGTGCCAGCAGTTTCCGGGAACGTAACATTCAGTACTTC
CASSFRERNIQYF
>TRBJ2-3|TRBV9|.|.
TGTGCCAGCAGCGTAAGACAGGACCCTTATACGCAGTATTTT
CASSVRQDPYTQYF
>TRBJ1-1|TRBV6-5|.|.
TGTGCCAGCAGTCTTTGGGACTCGAACACTGAAGCTTTCTTT
CASSLWDSNTEAFF
>TRBJ1-6|TRBV18|.|.
TGTGCCAGCTCACCGGACACCCAAACACCCCTCCACTTT
CASSPDTQTPLHF
>TRBJ1-6|TRBV28|.|.
TGTGCCAGCAGTTTATCGGGCAGGGGTAATTCACCCCTCCACTTT
CASSLSGRGNSPLHF
>TRBJ2-3|TRBV7-8|few|.
TGTGCCAGCAGCCCCACAGCTAGCACAGATACGCAGTATTTT
CASSPTASTDTQYF
>TRBJ2-2|TRBV9|.|TRBD1
TGTGCCAGCAGCAGACAGGGGGACGGCACCGGGGAGCTGTTTTTT
CASSRQGDGTGELFF
>TRBJ2-7|TRBV5-4|.|TRBD2
TGTGCCAGCAGCTTGGGCGGGAGAAGGAACTACGAGCAGTACTTC
CASSLGGRRNYEQYF
>TRBJ2-3|TRBV6-1|.|.
TGTGCCAGCAGTGAAGGTGGATTAGCGGGCACAGATACGCAGTATTTT
CASSEGGLAGTDTQYF
>TRBJ2-5|TRBV9|.|.
TGTGCCAGCAGCGGTTCCACTGGGCCCCAAGAGACCCAGTACTTC
CASSGSTGPQETQYF
>TRBJ1-2|TRBV2|.|.
TGTGCCAGCAGTGTCGAGCAGCGGGCGCGCTATGGCTACACCTTC
CASSVEQRARYGYTF
>TRBJ2-7|TRBV6-5|.|TRBD2
TGTGCCAGCAGTAATGTACTAGCGAGGGAGCAGTACTTC
CASSNVLAREQYF